This T cell receptor (beta chain) was captured by sequencing in a study of cytomegalovirus exposure and HLA in healthy donors. Overall study context: The 110 or so validation repertoires were produced on the same platform as the approximately 670 repertoires of the first cohort. This was reported in a later analysis. Study outcomes and limitations: For most TCR sequences rarity was the rule, although some public TCRs occurred in many donors.

CDR1 and CDR2 from the germline V gene are LGHNA and YSLEER. V shed 0 bases and J shed 5 bases, with 14 bases lying between them. There are 15 residues in the CDR3. A remark on this clone: The antigen is unknown.

Sequencing used immunoSEQ multiplex PCR; TCRdb keeps in-frame clones, though not all of them. This sample yields 130,000 or so clones, of which about nine tenths are seen a single time; approximately 3.5% belongs to the top ten. The gene calls are TRBV4-3 and TRBJ2-7; D perhaps matches TRBD2 (5 bases). This clonotype was obtained from a man aged 25 to 40 in good health and CMV-seronegative. Sequenced: PBMCs. CDR3 sequence reads: CASSQDQEVLDEQYF. Written as DNA, the CDR3 is TGCGCCAGCAGCCAAGACCAGGAGGTCCTTGACGAGCAGTACTTC.